What follows are 25 T cell receptor beta chains derived from one specimen sequenced in a study of cytomegalovirus exposure and HLA in healthy donors. TCRdb's table, derived via immunoSEQ multiplex PCR, lists solely in-frame clones and lacks some. The top ten clones hold 2% to 3% of a sample with fewer than 250,000 clones, around nine tenths of them seen once. Sequencing was performed on PBMCs. Receptors were obtained from a man younger than 30 in good health and CMV-seronegative.

This clone was detected only once. V and J are TRBV6-5 and TRBJ2-2, with no clear D. Trimming stripped 6 bases from V and 6 bases from J, with 17 bases between. This CDR3 contains 15 residues. Germline CDR1 is MNHEY and CDR2 is SVGAGI. The chain's CDR3 is CASSPRLTAAGELFF. For the CDR3, the DNA is TGTGCCAGCAGCCCCCGACTCACTGCCGCCGGGGAGCTGTTTTTT.

The chain has TRBV6-1 and TRBJ2-7; D is unclear. Germline CDR1 reads MNHNS; CDR2 reads SASEGT. CDR3 length equals 12 residues. V was pared by 5 bases and J by 4 bases, with 9 bases between. The CDR3 nucleotides are TGTGCCAGCAGTCCCAAAGCGTACGAGCAGTACTTC. It is translated as CASSPKAYEQYF.

The chain links TRBV27 to TRBJ2-7; D gene uncertain. CDR1 MNHEY and CDR2 SMNVEV come from the germline V gene (reference sequence). V lost 0 bases to trimming and J lost 2 bases, with 8 bases between them. The CDR3 consists of 14 residues. The CDR3: CASSLSPEPYEQYF. CDR3 coding DNA: TGTGCCAGCAGTTTATCACCAGAACCCTACGAGCAGTACTTC.

The chain uses TRBV27 and TRBJ2-7, with 10 bases identical to TRBD2. V shed 2 bases, J shed 3 bases, and the junction held 4 bases outside the gene matches. This CDR3 is 15 amino acids long. Germline CDR1 is MNHEY and CDR2 is SMNVEV (reference sequence). The CDR3 bases are TGTGCCAGCAGTTTAGGTCTAGCGGGAGTCTACGAGCAGTACTTC. It codes for CASSLGLAGVYEQYF.

The chain is built from TRBV7-9 and TRBJ1-1, with D uncertain. V was clipped by 3 bases and J by 3 bases, with 2 bases between them. This CDR3 has 11 amino acids. Per germline, CDR1 SEHNR and CDR2 FQNEAQ (reference sequence). The DNA of the CDR3 is TGTGCCAGCAGCTTCGACACTGAAGCTTTCTTT. Amino acids: CASSFDTEAFF.

The V gene is TRBV6-6, the J gene TRBJ2-7; perhaps TRBD2 as D (6 bases). V shed 7 bases and J shed 0 bases, with 13 bases lying between them. The germline V gene encodes CDR1 MNHNY and CDR2 SVGAGI (reference sequence). The CDR3 is 14 amino acids. The CDR3 DNA sequence: TGTGCCAGCAAGAGTAGCGGAAGCTCCTACGAGCAGTACTTC. As protein: CASKSSGSSYEQYF.

CDR3 sequence: CASSLRSISYEQYF. Written as DNA, the CDR3 is TGTGCCAGCAGTTTGAGGTCCATCTCCTACGAGCAGTACTTC. The chain is built from TRBV27 and TRBJ2-7, with D unclear. CDR3 size: 14 residues. CDR1 and CDR2 from the germline V gene are MNHEY and SMNVEV (reference sequence). Trimming removed 3 bases from V and 0 bases from J, with 9 bases in between.

The chain couples TRBV4-1 to TRBJ2-7, with 7 bases that match TRBD2. V lost 1 base, J lost 1 base, and 10 bases stayed unmatched. CDR3 length: 17 amino acids. Germline V gene data show CDR1 as MGHRA and CDR2 as YSYEKL. CDR3 loop: CASSQVFAGESSYEQYF. Here the CDR3 DNA reads TGCGCCAGCAGCCAAGTTTTCGCGGGGGAGTCATCCTACGAGCAGTACTTC.

The chain recombines TRBV5-6 with TRBJ2-1; perhaps TRBD2 as D (6 bases). The CDR3 has 14 amino acids. Trimming took 2 bases from V and 3 from J, leaving 9 bases between them. Germline V gives CDR1 SGHDT, CDR2 YYEEEE. The CDR3 spells CASSLVAVYNEQFF. The CDR3 nucleotides are TGTGCCAGCAGCTTAGTAGCGGTCTACAATGAGCAGTTCTTC. Together with reference TRBV5-6 and TRBJ2-1, the CDR3 gives the full variable domain: DAGVTQSPTHLIKTRGQQVTLRCSPKSGHDTVSWYQQALGQGPQFIFQYYEEEERQRGNFPDRFSGHQFPNYSSELNVNALLLGDSALYLCASSLVAVYNEQFFGPGTRLTVL.

The rearrangement uses TRBV27 and TRBJ2-7; TRBD1 might be the D (6 bases). V lost 3 bases, J lost 0 bases, and 9 bases lay in between. The CDR3 has 14 amino acids. Germline V gene data show CDR1 as MNHEY and CDR2 as SMNVEV (reference sequence). The CDR3 sequence is CASSFSTGSYEQYF. The CDR3 bases are TGTGCCAGCAGTTTCTCGACAGGCTCCTACGAGCAGTACTTC.

J is TRBJ2-1 and V is TRBV27, with TRBD1 matching 9 bases. This CDR3 contains 15 residues. The ends lost 5 bases at V and 2 bases at J; junction bases unmatched: 4. CDR1 is MNHEY and CDR2 is SMNVEV in the germline V gene (reference sequence). The DNA for the CDR3 is TGTGCCAGCAGTCCCGGGACAGGGCCCTACAATGAGCAGTTCTTC. Amino acid sequence: CASSPGTGPYNEQFF.

This clone was recorded only once. The chain is built from TRBV9 and TRBJ2-1; a possible D gene is TRBD1 (6 bases). The CDR3 contains 16 residues. V lost 3 bases and J 7 bases, leaving 20 bases between the germline ends. CDR1 and CDR2 from the germline V gene are SGDLS and YYNGEE. The CDR3 DNA sequence: TGTGCCAGCAGCGACCCCAGGGGTGGGGTACAGAATGAGCAGTTCTTC. As protein: CASSDPRGGVQNEQFF.

V usage is TRBV6-5 and J usage is TRBJ1-6; D not certain. CDR3 length equals 13 residues. Trimming took off 2 bases at V and 8 bases at J, with 7 bases between the two ends. CDR1 is MNHEY and CDR2 is SVGAGI in the germline V gene. As DNA, the CDR3 is TGTGCCAGCAGTTACGCGCCGGATTCACCCCTCCACTTT. It is translated as CASSYAPDSPLHF.

V and J are TRBV18 and TRBJ1-3; 9 bases agree with TRBD1. Per the germline V gene, CDR1 is KGHSH and CDR2 is LQKENI. This CDR3 contains 17 residues. The junction had 9 bases not matched to a gene; V was cut back by 3 bases and J by 3 bases. This chain's CDR3 is CASSPTATGGSGNTIYF. CDR3 DNA sequence: TGTGCCAGCTCACCGACTGCGACAGGGGGAAGTGGAAACACCATATATTTT.

This chain joins TRBV30 and TRBJ1-1, with a weak D call TRBD1 (6 bases). V lost 0 bases and J 3 bases, leaving 14 bases between the germline ends. Germline V gene data show CDR1 as GTSNPN and CDR2 as SVGIG (reference sequence). This CDR3 is built from 15 residues. This chain's CDR3 is CAWSVPRTDHTEAFF. CDR3 bases: TGTGCCTGGAGTGTACCCCGGACAGACCACACTGAAGCTTTCTTT. Full variable domain (remainder filled in from reference TRBV30 and TRBJ1-1): SQTIHQWPATLVQPVGSPLSLECTVEGTSNPNLYWYRQAAGRGLQLLFYSVGIGQISSEVPQNLSASRPQDRQFILSSKKLLLSDSGFYLCAWSVPRTDHTEAFFGQGTRLTVV.

The genes are TRBV7-2 and TRBJ1-5; 8 positions match TRBD1. CDR1 and CDR2 from the germline V gene are SGHTA and FQGNSA. This CDR3 is built from 16 residues. The trim removed 3 bases at V and 1 base at J, leaving 5 bases unmatched. The CDR3 loop reads CASSLRTGSSNQPQHF. The CDR3, as DNA: TGTGCCAGCAGCTTGCGGACAGGGAGCAGCAATCAGCCCCAGCATTTT.

Here the CDR3 DNA reads TGTGCCAGCAGCCTCGATAGCTCTGGGGCCAACGTCCTGACTTTC. Protein: CASSLDSSGANVLTF. V is TRBV5-4 and J is TRBJ2-6, with D hard to call. The length of the CDR3 is 15 residues. Germline CDR1 and CDR2: SGHNT and YYREEE (reference sequence). Trimming shortened V by 4 bases and J by 0 bases, and 8 bases separated the two germline ends.

This clone was detected once. The V call is TRBV18, the J call TRBJ2-5, with 11 bases matching TRBD2. Germline CDR1 reads KGHSH; CDR2 reads LQKENI. The CDR3 totals 15 residues. The trim removed 6 bases at V and 2 bases at J, leaving 5 bases unmatched. Written as DNA, the CDR3 is TGTGCCAGCTCGCTCCGACTAGCGGGGCAAGAGACCCAGTACTTC. Amino acid sequence: CASSLRLAGQETQYF.

The chain links TRBV10-1 to TRBJ2-5, with a tentative D call TRBD2 (5 bases). This CDR3 is built from 13 residues. Germline CDR1 is WNHNN and CDR2 is SYGVQD (reference sequence). The V end was cut by 8 bases, the J end by 4 bases, with 14 bases between. Written as DNA, the CDR3 is TGCGCCAGCCCTAGACGGGGAATAGAGACCCAGTACTTC. It translates to CASPRRGIETQYF.

The rearrangement links TRBV5-3 to TRBJ2-7, with a possible D match to TRBD1 (6 bases). TRBV5-3 is known as an ORF, though its function is uncertain. The V end was cut by 4 bases, the J end by 6 bases, with 11 bases between. The CDR3 length is 12 residues. DNA of the CDR3: TGTGCCAGAAGCCCCAGGGGCCGCGAGCAGTACTTC. Translated: CARSPRGREQYF.

This chain joins TRBV7-2 and TRBJ1-2, with D unclear. Germline V gene sequence: CDR1 SGHTA, CDR2 FQGNSA. CDR3 length: 16 amino acids. Trimming removed 1 base from V and 2 bases from J, with 14 bases in between. CDR3 region: CASSLELARRNYGYTF. The CDR3 DNA reads as TGTGCCAGCAGCTTAGAATTGGCCCGAAGAAACTATGGCTACACCTTC.

V usage is TRBV19 and J usage is TRBJ2-7; maybe TRBD2 (6 bases). Germline CDR1 LNHDA, CDR2 SQIVND (reference sequence). Trimming pared 4 bases from V and 3 bases from J, leaving 13 bases between. This CDR3 has 14 residues. This chain's CDR3 is CASSTPGLYYEQYF. The CDR3 DNA reads as TGTGCCAGTAGTACACCGGGACTTTACTACGAGCAGTACTTC.

The genes are TRBV29-1 and TRBJ2-1; 10 bases are shared with TRBD2. This CDR3 comprises 16 residues. Germline V gene lookup returns CDR1 SQVTM and CDR2 ANQGSEA. V was clipped by 0 bases and J by 10 bases; unmatched bases: 12. DNA for the CDR3: TGCAGCGTTGAAGATAGTCTAGCGGGAGTAATGAGGGAGCAGTTCTTC. Translation: CSVEDSLAGVMREQFF.

CDR3: CASNSARDSGELFF. The CDR3 coding sequence is TGTGCCAGCAACTCAGCACGGGATTCCGGGGAGCTGTTTTTT. The rearrangement joins TRBV5-4 to TRBJ2-2, with D perhaps TRBD2 (5 bases). Trimming shortened V by 6 bases and J by 6 bases, and 15 bases separated the two germline ends. The CDR3 has 14 amino acids. Germline-derived CDR1 and CDR2 are SGHNT and YYREEE (reference sequence).

The V call is TRBV4-1, the J call TRBJ1-5; tentatively, D is TRBD1 (5 bases). Germline loops: CDR1 MGHRA, CDR2 YSYEKL. The V and J ends lost 0 bases and 4 bases respectively, with 16 bases between them. This CDR3 comprises 17 residues. The CDR3 here is CASSQDRGGEWNQPQHF. DNA for the CDR3: TGCGCCAGCAGCCAAGACAGAGGAGGGGAATGGAATCAGCCCCAGCATTTT.